The present TCR beta chain was sequenced within a study of neurological immune-mediated disorders. Findings of the study overall: A possible signature was seen in one related-CDR3 cluster, into which phylogenetic grouping placed the repertoires of 18 of 34 multiple sclerosis patients. Neither clinical nor MRI features were associated with the multiple sclerosis repertoire cluster.

Note on this clonotype: Its specificity is not known.

The CDR3 loop spans 14 amino acids. In germline, CDR1 is SGHRS, CDR2 YFSETQ. Deletions cut 4 bases from V and 5 bases from J, with 15 bases between. 5'RACE generated cDNA with 10-nucleotide random UMIs. Via MiXCR, TCRdb re-called the 5' RACE reads, giving one row per CDR3 protein. The sample has 70,000 to 90,000 distinct CDR3 sequences, about 5.2% seen once. The chain carries TRBV5-1 and TRBJ2-5; D might be TRBD2 (5 bases). Sequencing input: PBMCs. The receptor was isolated from a woman under 40 with multiple sclerosis. The CDR3 loop is CASSPMRVAETQYF. For the CDR3, the DNA is TGCGCCAGCAGCCCAATGCGGGTGGCGGAGACCCAGTACTTC.